This TCR beta chain comes out of a study of blood T cell repertoires in COVID-19. Study overall: Whether acute or convalescent, the COVID-19 samples came from the United States, Italy and Spain. From T cells, B-cell-depleted T cells, or PBMCs came the material, which was cDNA or gDNA.

Using immunoSEQ multiplex PCR, the repertoire was profiled, and TCRdb retains in-frame clones only, with some absent. The sample has about 76,000 clones, around 88% seen once. The germline V gene encodes CDR1 MNHEY and CDR2 SMNVEV (reference sequence). This CDR3 is 14 amino acids long. V lost 5 bases to trimming and J lost 4 bases; unmatched junction nucleotides: 2. The sequence came from a human donor in a cohort sampled during active COVID-19. V usage is TRBV27 and J usage is TRBJ1-6, with 7 bases fitting TRBD1. The sequencing input was peripheral blood. The CDR3 sequence: CASSRDSYNSPLHF. Written as DNA, the CDR3 is TGTGCCAGCAGTCGGGACAGTTATAATTCACCCCTCCACTTT.